This T cell receptor beta chain stems from a study of blood T cell repertoires in COVID-19 (dated by TCRdb to about 2020). With regard to the full study: Samples covering the acute and convalescent phases of COVID-19 were provided by collaborators in the United States, Italy and Spain. The samples were drawn from two sources: the first 160 participants of the ongoing ImmuneRACE study, and 1,200 or so subjects contributed by 6 global collaborators. Where HLA class I and class II types were available, the types were taken from metadata supplied by the sample provider, not from assay-based typing. The repertoires were made available in a free public database intended to serve as a resource for research on the immune response to SARS-CoV-2. Deeply sampled blood TCRbeta repertoires from subjects exposed to, actively infected with, or recovered from COVID-19 were included in the dataset. Nearly every sample came with metadata listing a de-identified subject ID, COVID-19 status, age in years and sex. The prospective study material was composed of cDNA or gDNA derived from T cells, B-cell-depleted T cells, or PBMCs.

Clipping removes 6 bases from V and 1 base from J, with 3 as the unmatched junction base count. Via the germline V gene, CDR1 is SGHTA and CDR2 FQGNSA. The CDR3 runs 14 residues from the cysteine to the phenylalanine. The DNA shown is the 42-base CDR3, in frame from base 1. Beyond this particular receptor, the publication reports: The amount of clinical and demographic metadata varied by source and participant and was provided uncurated.

The immunoSEQ Assay, a bias-controlled multiplex PCR, was used to amplify TCRbeta CDR3 regions from genomic DNA. The original pipeline was this. Nucleated cell counts per sample were estimated from amplification of reference gene primers within the assay. To quantify the absolute abundance of each unique TCRbeta CDR3 rearrangement, sequence reads were collapsed and filtered. For each sample, productive Simpson clonality was calculated as the square root of Simpson's diversity index across productive rearrangements. TCRdb mirrors the immuneACCESS table, restricted to in-frame sequences. Some clones are absent from its copies; in checked studies, under half trace to an unresolved V gene, and the reason for the others is unknown. V, J and clone size were drawn from that table, and D and trimming were deduced from the DNA. This sample holds about 120,000 clones; under 80% were observed only once. The ten largest clones take up about 2% of the sample.

Whole blood was collected in K2EDTA tubes by collaborating institutions according to the institutions' own protocols. For TCRbeta analysis, collaborator samples were shipped as frozen whole blood, as isolated PBMCs, or as DNA extracted from either sample type. Turning to this clone: No antigen is known for it. There are no base qualities to consult, and no much larger clone falls within one base.

The receptor chain draws on TRBV7-2 and TRBJ1-5; 7 nucleotides in the junction match TRBD1. The specimen was peripheral blood. The sequence derives from an older man with acute or convalescent COVID-19. The nucleotide sequence reads TGTGCCAGCAGGAGACAGGGAAGCAATCAGCCCCAGCATTTT. The resulting protein is CASRRQGSNQPQHF.